A selection of T cell receptor beta chains follows, all from one sample in a study of T cells in Graves' hyperthyroidism and ophthalmopathy. MiXCR was run by TCRdb on the multiplex PCR reads, yielding one entry per CDR3 protein. Counted here are under 350,000 distinct CDR3 sequences, around 15% occurring once; the ten biggest clones make up less than 8%. The sequencing input was blood. The receptors originated from a woman aged 40 to 50 with Graves' hyperthyroidism. CDR3s include the opening cysteine and the closing phenylalanine or tryptophan. The D gene is left open where the match is weak. Not all rows give a size; the values are once, few, many and, for expanded clones, a class.

D	V	size	J	DNA	CDR3
TRBD1	TRBV2	few	TRBJ1-2	TGTGCCAGCAGTGAAGCGCGGTCAGGGGGGGGGGGCTACACCTTC	CASSEARSGGGGYTF
-	TRBV20-1	many	TRBJ2-7	TGCAGTGCCCCGTTCAGGCCAGGGTCGGCCTACGAGCAGTACTTC	CSAPFRPGSAYEQYF
-	TRBV27	many	TRBJ2-3	TGTGCCAGCAGTCCCTACTTCGGACTCGTCCATAGCACAGATACGCAGTATTTT	CASSPYFGLVHSTDTQYF
-	TRBV5-1	many	TRBJ2-1	TGCGCCAGCAGCTTGGGGGGCATTAGCTCCTACAATGAGCAGTTCTTC	CASSLGGISSYNEQFF
-	TRBV6-1	many	TRBJ2-1	TGTGCCAGCCATAGGGCCGCCATTTCCTACAATGAGCAGTTCTTC	CASHRAAISYNEQFF
TRBD1	TRBV7-2	many	TRBJ2-5	TGTGCCAGCAGCTTACAGGGGGCGCCGGTGGAGACCCAGTACTTC	CASSLQGAPVETQYF
TRBD2	TRBV20-1	many	TRBJ2-1	TGCAGCTGGACTAGCGGAGTGAGGCAGTTCTTC	CSWTSGVRQFF
-	TRBV20-1	many	TRBJ2-5	TGCAGTGCTAGATCCACAGGAGGCCAAGAGACCCAGTACTTC	CSARSTGGQETQYF
TRBD2	TRBV10-3	-	TRBJ2-6	TGTGCCATCAGCTCAAAGGGAGGGGACTCTGGGGCCAACGTCCTGACTTTC	CAISSKGGDSGANVLTF
-	TRBV20-1	many	TRBJ2-1	TGCAGTGCTAGGTCGGGCAGCGACAATGAGCAGTTCTTC	CSARSGSDNEQFF
-	TRBV20-1	many	TRBJ2-7	TGCAGTGCTAGAGATCGAATCCTTCCCTACGAGCAGTACTTC	CSARDRILPYEQYF
-	TRBV12-3/TRBV12-4	many	TRBJ1-4	TGTGCCAGCAGTTTAATTAATGAAAAACTGTTTTTT	CASSLINEKLFF
-	TRBV7-2	many	TRBJ2-2	TGTGCCAGCAGCTTAGGCTACGGGGCGAACACCGGGGAGCTGTTTTTT	CASSLGYGANTGELFF
-	TRBV30	-	TRBJ1-5	TGTGCCTGGAGTGAGGGGGGACTCAATCAGCCCCAGCATTTT	CAWSEGGLNQPQHF
TRBD2	TRBV29-1	few	TRBJ2-7	TGCAGCGCCCGAGCCTACAGCGGGACTAGCGGGAACTACGAGCAGTACTTC	CSARAYSGTSGNYEQYF
-	TRBV19	few	TRBJ1-1	TGTGCCAGTAGTATAGACGGGGGGAACACTGAAGCTTTCTTT	CASSIDGGNTEAFF
-	TRBV18	many	TRBJ1-1	TGTGCCAGCTCACTCCCGGGTGGGTTCACTGAAGCTTTCTTT	CASSLPGGFTEAFF
-	TRBV3-1	many	TRBJ1-5	TGTGCCAGCAGCCATAGTATCCAGCAGCCCCAGCATTTT	CASSHSIQQPQHF
-	TRBV7-9	many	TRBJ1-5	TGTGCCAGCAGCTTAGTTTCCGGGATCAGCAATCAGCCCCAGCATTTT	CASSLVSGISNQPQHF
-	TRBV5-6	many	TRBJ1-2	TGTGCCAGCAGCTTGTTTGACGTCGATGGCTACACCTTC	CASSLFDVDGYTF
TRBD1	TRBV3-1	many	TRBJ2-5	TGTGCCAGCAGCCAAGATTTGGGACAGAACCAAGAGACCCAGTACTTC	CASSQDLGQNQETQYF
TRBD1	TRBV28	-	TRBJ1-5	TGTGCCAGCAGGACCCCGGGACAGGGATTTGGTCAGCCCCAGCATTTT	CASRTPGQGFGQPQHF
TRBD2	TRBV20-1	many	TRBJ2-5	TGCAGTGCTAGAGACAATAGCGGGGGCTTACAAGAGACCCAGTACTTC	CSARDNSGGLQETQYF
TRBD1	TRBV30	many	TRBJ1-2	TGTGCCTGGAGTGCCATCATCTCGACAGGGGGCTACACCTTC	CAWSAIISTGGYTF
TRBD1	TRBV5-1	many	TRBJ2-7	TGCGCCAGCAGTACACAGGGGGAATCCTACGAGCAGTACTTC	CASSTQGESYEQYF
TRBD2	TRBV15	-	TRBJ2-5	TGTGCCACCAGCAGGGGACTAGCGGGAGGGCCTCGGGAGACCCAGTACTTC	CATSRGLAGGPRETQYF
TRBD2	TRBV29-1	-	TRBJ2-1	TGCAGCGTGGATAGCGGGAGGGCCTCCTACAATGAGCAGTTCTTC	CSVDSGRASYNEQFF
-	TRBV10-3	many	TRBJ1-2	TGTGCCATCAGTGAGTCGGCAGATAAGGGCTACACCTTC	CAISESADKGYTF
TRBD1	TRBV13	many	TRBJ1-2	TGTGCCAGCAGCGCAGACACAGGGGAGGGCTACACCTTC	CASSADTGEGYTF
TRBD1	TRBV4-1	-	TRBJ2-7	TGCGCCAGCAGCTACCGGGACAGGGGTTCCTACGAGCAGTACTTC	CASSYRDRGSYEQYF
-	TRBV9	many	TRBJ2-1	TGTGCCAGCAGCGTAGCTCGGGGCGGGATCAATGAGCAGTTCTTC	CASSVARGGINEQFF
-	TRBV6-1	many	TRBJ2-5	TGTGCCAGCAGTACCCATGGAGGGGACCAAGAGACCCAGTACTTC	CASSTHGGDQETQYF
-	TRBV7-2	many	TRBJ1-5	TGTGCCAGCAGCTCCACAATTAGCAATCAGCCCCAGCATTTT	CASSSTISNQPQHF
TRBD1	TRBV6-1	many	TRBJ2-7	TGTGCCAGCAGTAGGCAGGGGGCTAACGAGCAGTACTTC	CASSRQGANEQYF
TRBD1	TRBV6-1	-	TRBJ1-5	TGTGCCAGTAGTTCCGGGACAGGTCCCTTGGGGCCCCAGCATTTT	CASSSGTGPLGPQHF
-	TRBV12-3/TRBV12-4	many	TRBJ1-2	TGTGCCAGCAGTTTCATGGCGGGGGGTGGCTACACCTTC	CASSFMAGGGYTF
-	TRBV6-1	many	TRBJ2-3	TGTGCCAGCAGTGAAATCCCAGCCACGGATACGCAGTATTTT	CASSEIPATDTQYF
TRBD1	TRBV2	-	TRBJ1-4	TGTGCCAGCAGACAGGGGGCCGAAAAACTGTTTTTT	CASRQGAEKLFF
-	TRBV6-2/TRBV6-3	-	TRBJ2-5	TGTGCCAGCAGCGGGACACCACAAGAGACCCAGTACTTC	CASSGTPQETQYF
-	TRBV19	few	TRBJ2-3	TGTGCCAGTAGCTCGAGGCTTGCAGATACGCAGTATTTT	CASSSRLADTQYF
-	TRBV29-1	many	TRBJ1-1	TGCAGCGTTATACTCACGGGGAAAGGGTACACTGAAGCTTTCTTT	CSVILTGKGYTEAFF
-	TRBV2	many	TRBJ2-7	TGTGCCAGCAGTGAAGTTGGGGGACTTCCCTACGAGCAGTACTTC	CASSEVGGLPYEQYF
TRBD1	TRBV19	many	TRBJ1-5	TGTGCCAGTAGAATAACGGGACAGGGTGGCAATCAGCCCCAGCATTTT	CASRITGQGGNQPQHF
TRBD1	TRBV3-1	many	TRBJ1-2	TGTGCCAGCAGCCAAGACGGACAGGAGAACTATGGCTACACCTTC	CASSQDGQENYGYTF
TRBD1	TRBV28	many	TRBJ1-6	TGTGCCAGCAGTTCACTCACACCCGGGACAGAAAATTCACCCCTCCACTTT	CASSSLTPGTENSPLHF
TRBD2	TRBV7-2	many	TRBJ2-5	TGTGCCAGCAGCTTAGGAACTAGCGTGGAGACCCAGTACTTC	CASSLGTSVETQYF
TRBD2	TRBV20-1	many	TRBJ2-1	TGCAGTGCTAGAGGTACTAGCGGGATCAATGAGCAGTTCTTC	CSARGTSGINEQFF
-	TRBV6-2/TRBV6-3	-	TRBJ1-3	TGTGCCAGCAGCCCTCCCCTGGGTGGGGGCACCATATATTTT	CASSPPLGGGTIYF
-	TRBV6-1	-	TRBJ1-2	TGTGCCAGCAGTCCCCAGCTTGGCTACACCTTC	CASSPQLGYTF